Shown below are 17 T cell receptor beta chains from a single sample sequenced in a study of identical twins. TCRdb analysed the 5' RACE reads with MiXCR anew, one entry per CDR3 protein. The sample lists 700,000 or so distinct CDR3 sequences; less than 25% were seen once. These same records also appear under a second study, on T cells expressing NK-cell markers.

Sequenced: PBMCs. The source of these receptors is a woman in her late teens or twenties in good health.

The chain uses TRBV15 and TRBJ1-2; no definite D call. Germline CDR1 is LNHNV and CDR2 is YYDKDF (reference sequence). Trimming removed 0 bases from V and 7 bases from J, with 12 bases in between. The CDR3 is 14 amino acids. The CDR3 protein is CATSRDLPKGGYTF. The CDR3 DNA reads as TGTGCCACCAGCAGAGATTTACCCAAGGGTGGCTACACCTTC.

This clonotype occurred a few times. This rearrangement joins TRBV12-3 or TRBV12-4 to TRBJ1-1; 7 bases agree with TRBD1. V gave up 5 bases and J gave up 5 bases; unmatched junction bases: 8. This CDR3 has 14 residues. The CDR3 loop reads CASSGTAGITEAFF. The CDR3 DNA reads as TGTGCCAGCAGTGGGACAGCCGGGATTACTGAAGCTTTCTTT.

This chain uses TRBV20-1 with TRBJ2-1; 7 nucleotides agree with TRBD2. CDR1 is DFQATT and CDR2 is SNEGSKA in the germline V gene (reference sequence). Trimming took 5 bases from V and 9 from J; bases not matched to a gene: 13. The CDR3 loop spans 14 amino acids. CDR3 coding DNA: TGCAGTGCTCAGCAGGGCGAGCGGGATGGTGAGCAGTTCTTC. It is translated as CSAQQGERDGEQFF.

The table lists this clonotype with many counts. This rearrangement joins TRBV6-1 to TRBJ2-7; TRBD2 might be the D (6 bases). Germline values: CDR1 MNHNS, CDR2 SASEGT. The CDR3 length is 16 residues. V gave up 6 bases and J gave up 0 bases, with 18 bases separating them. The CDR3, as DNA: TGTGCCAGCAGCCCTACCTTTGGAGGGAGCTCCTACGAGCAGTACTTC. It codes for CASSPTFGGSSYEQYF.

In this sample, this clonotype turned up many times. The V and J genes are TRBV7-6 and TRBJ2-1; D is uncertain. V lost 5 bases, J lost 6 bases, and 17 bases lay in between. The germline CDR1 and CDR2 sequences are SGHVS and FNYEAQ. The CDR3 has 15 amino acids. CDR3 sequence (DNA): TGTGCCAGCAGCCGAGACGTGGACCCGGCCAATGAGCAGTTCTTC. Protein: CASSRDVDPANEQFF.

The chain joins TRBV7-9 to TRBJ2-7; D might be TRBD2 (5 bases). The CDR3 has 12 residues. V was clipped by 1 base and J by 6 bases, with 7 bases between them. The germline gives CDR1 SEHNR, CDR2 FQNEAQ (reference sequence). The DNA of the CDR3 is TGTGCCAGCAGCTTAGTAGCGTTCGAGCAGTACTTC. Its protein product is CASSLVAFEQYF.

This chain's CDR3 is CASSPTGQGARYGYTF. The CDR3 nucleotides are TGTGCCAGCAGTCCGACAGGACAGGGGGCACGATATGGCTACACCTTC. V and J are TRBV12-3 or TRBV12-4 and TRBJ1-2; 11 bases are shared with TRBD1. The CDR3 loop spans 16 amino acids. V lost 5 bases, J lost 5 bases, and 10 bases stayed unmatched.

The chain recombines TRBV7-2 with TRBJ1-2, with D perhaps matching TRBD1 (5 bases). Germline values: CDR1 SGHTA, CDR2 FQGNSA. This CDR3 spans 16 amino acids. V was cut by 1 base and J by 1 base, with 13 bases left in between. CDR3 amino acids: CASSLVGVALNYGYTF. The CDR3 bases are TGTGCCAGCAGCTTAGTGGGGGTTGCCCTTAACTATGGCTACACCTTC.

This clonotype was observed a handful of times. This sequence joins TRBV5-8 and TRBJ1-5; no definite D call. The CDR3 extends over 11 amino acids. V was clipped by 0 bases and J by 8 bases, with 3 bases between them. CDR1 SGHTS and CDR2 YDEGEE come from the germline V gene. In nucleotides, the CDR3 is TGTGCCAGCAGCTTGGAGGAGCCCCAGCATTTT. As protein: CASSLEEPQHF.

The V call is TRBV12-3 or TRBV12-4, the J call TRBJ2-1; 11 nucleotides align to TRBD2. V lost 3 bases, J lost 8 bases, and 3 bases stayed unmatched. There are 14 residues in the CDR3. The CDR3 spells CASSFTSGRDEQFF. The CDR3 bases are TGTGCCAGCAGTTTCACTAGCGGGAGAGATGAGCAGTTCTTC.

This chain's CDR3 is CASSEWAGGSPLHF. Written as DNA, the CDR3 is TGTGCCAGCAGTGAATGGGCAGGGGGTTCACCCCTCCACTTT. This chain uses TRBV6-1 with TRBJ1-6; 7 bases fit TRBD1. Trimming removed 2 bases from V and 9 bases from J; junction bases left unmatched: 4. The CDR3 spans 14 residues. CDR1 and CDR2 (germline): MNHNS, SASEGT.

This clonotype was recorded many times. The CDR3 DNA reads TGTGCCAGCAGCTTAGAGGGGGACCCTCCGTTCTTC. This sequence encodes CASSLEGDPPFF. The chain carries TRBV7-9 and TRBJ2-1; a weak D match, TRBD1 (6 bases). The CDR3 runs to 12 residues. Per the germline V gene, CDR1 is SEHNR and CDR2 is FQNEAQ (reference sequence). Trimming pared 1 base from V and 15 bases from J, leaving 13 bases between.

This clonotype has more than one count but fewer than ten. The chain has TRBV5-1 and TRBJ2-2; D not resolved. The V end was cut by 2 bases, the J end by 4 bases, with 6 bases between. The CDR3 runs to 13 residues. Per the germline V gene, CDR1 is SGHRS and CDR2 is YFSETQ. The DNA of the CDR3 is TGCGCCAGCAGCTTAATGGTCACCGGGGAGCTGTTTTTT. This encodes CASSLMVTGELFF.

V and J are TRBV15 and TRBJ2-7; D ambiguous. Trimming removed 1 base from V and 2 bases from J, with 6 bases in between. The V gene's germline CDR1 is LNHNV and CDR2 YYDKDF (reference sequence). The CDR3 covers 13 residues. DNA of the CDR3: TGTGCCACCAGCAGAGGGGCAGCCTACGAGCAGTACTTC. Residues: CATSRGAAYEQYF. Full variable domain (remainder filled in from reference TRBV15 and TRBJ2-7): DAMVIQNPRYQVTQFGKPVTLSCSQTLNHNVMYWYQQKSSQAPKLLFHYYDKDFNNEADTPDNFQSRRPNTSFCFLDIRSPGLGDTAMYLCATSRGAAYEQYFGPGTRLTVT.

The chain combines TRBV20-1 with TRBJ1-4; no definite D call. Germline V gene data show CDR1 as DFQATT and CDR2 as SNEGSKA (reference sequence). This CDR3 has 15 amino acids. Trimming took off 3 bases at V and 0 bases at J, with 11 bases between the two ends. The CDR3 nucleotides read TGCAGTGCTAGTCAGGACCCGGCAACTAATGAAAAACTGTTTTTT. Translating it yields CSASQDPATNEKLFF.

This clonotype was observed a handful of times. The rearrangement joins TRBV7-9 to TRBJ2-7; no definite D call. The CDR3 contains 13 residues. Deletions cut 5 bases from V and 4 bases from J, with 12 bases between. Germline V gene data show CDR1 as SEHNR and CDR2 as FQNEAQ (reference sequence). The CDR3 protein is CASSPHVQYEQYF. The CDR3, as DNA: TGTGCCAGCAGCCCACACGTACAATACGAGCAGTACTTC.

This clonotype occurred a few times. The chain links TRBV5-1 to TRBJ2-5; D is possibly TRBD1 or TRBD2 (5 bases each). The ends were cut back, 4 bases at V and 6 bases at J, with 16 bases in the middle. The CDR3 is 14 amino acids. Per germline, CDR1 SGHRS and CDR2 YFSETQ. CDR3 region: CASSTGTLAKTQYF. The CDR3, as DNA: TGCGCCAGCAGCACCGGGACGTTGGCGAAGACCCAGTACTTC.